Each of the 21 T cell receptor beta chains below was sequenced from the same sample in a study of blood T cell repertoires in COVID-19. Libraries were prepared by immunoSEQ multiplex PCR; TCRdb keeps only in-frame clonotypes and omits some of them. The sample contains about 240,000 clones, around 89% of which appear only once. Specimen: PBMCs or T cells enriched from blood (not recorded which). Every receptor here comes from a woman younger than 45 who had recovered from COVID-19.

The chain uses TRBV20-1 and TRBJ2-5; a weak D match, TRBD1 (6 bases). The germline V gene encodes CDR1 DFQATT and CDR2 SNEGSKA (reference sequence). The CDR3 length is 10 residues. Trimming cost V 5 bases and J 9 bases, with 10 bases left between them. CDR3 nucleotide sequence: TGCAGTGCTCGGAAGGGGGCCCAGTACTTC. Its translation: CSARKGAQYF.

The V call is TRBV7-9, the J call TRBJ1-1; D may be TRBD1 (5 bases). Trimming removed 1 base from V and 3 bases from J, with 9 bases in between. There are 14 residues in the CDR3. Germline-derived CDR1 and CDR2 are SEHNR and FQNEAQ (reference sequence). CDR3 DNA: TGTGCCAGCAGCTTAGGCAGGGATTACACTGAAGCTTTCTTT. Translation: CASSLGRDYTEAFF.

The chain links TRBV10-3 to TRBJ2-2, with 9 bases aligning to TRBD2. V shed 0 bases, J shed 5 bases, and the junction held 4 bases outside the gene matches. CDR3 length equals 16 residues. Germline V gene lookup returns CDR1 ENHRY and CDR2 SYGVKD. CDR3 bases: TGTGCCATCAGTGAGTCGAGTCTAGCGGGAACCGGGGAGCTGTTTTTT. Protein product: CAISESSLAGTGELFF.

The chain has TRBV10-3 and TRBJ2-1, with 7 bases matching TRBD2. V shed 0 bases and J 12 bases; nucleotides not matched to a gene: 11. The V gene's germline CDR1 is ENHRY and CDR2 SYGVKD. The CDR3 is made up of 15 amino acids. CDR3 sequence (DNA): TGTGCCATCAGTGAGTCGGCGAAGCGGGGTGCAGGGCAGTTCTTC. Translation gives CAISESAKRGAGQFF.

The chain combines TRBV5-1 with TRBJ1-3, with a tentative D call TRBD1 (6 bases). The CDR3 is 15 amino acids. CDR1 SGHRS and CDR2 YFSETQ come from the germline V gene. Trimming left V 4 bases short and J 0 bases short, with 11 bases between. The CDR3 sequence is CASSQGQLSGNTIYF. CDR3 sequence (DNA): TGCGCCAGCAGCCAAGGACAGCTCTCTGGAAACACCATATATTTT.

The V and J genes are TRBV28 and TRBJ1-2, with D possibly being TRBD1 (6 bases). CDR1 is MDHEN, CDR2 SYDVKM, per germline. The CDR3 runs to 14 residues. V shed 4 bases and J shed 8 bases, with 17 bases lying between them. CDR3 sequence: CASSSSPQGRGYTF. In nucleotides, the CDR3 is TGTGCCAGCAGTTCCTCCCCGCAGGGGCGAGGCTACACCTTC.

The chain recombines TRBV4-1 with TRBJ2-7; 8 positions match TRBD1. The germline V gene encodes CDR1 MGHRA and CDR2 YSYEKL. V lost 8 bases to trimming and J lost 7 bases; unmatched junction nucleotides: 10. CDR3 length: 13 residues. CDR3 coding DNA: TGCGCCAGCGCGATCCAGGGGGCGCGGGAGCAGTACTTC. Translating gives CASAIQGAREQYF.

The chain uses TRBV21-1 and TRBJ1-2; TRBD1 is the table's D call, not checked against the DNA. TRBV21-1 is marked as a pseudogene. There are 17 residues in the CDR3. The CDR3 DNA reads as TGTGCCAGCAGCAAAGCTCTTACGGACACTACTAACTATGGCTACACCTTC. Encoded protein: CASSKALTDTTNYGYTF.

The genes are TRBV7-9 and TRBJ2-7; possibly TRBD2 for D (6 bases). Germline CDR1 reads SEHNR; CDR2 reads FQNEAQ (reference sequence). The CDR3 runs to 14 residues. V was cut by 5 bases and J by 0 bases, with 11 bases left in between. The CDR3 nucleotides are TGTGCCAGCAGCCTCCGGGGGAACTCCTACGAGCAGTACTTC. It codes for CASSLRGNSYEQYF.

This chain connects TRBV6-5 to TRBJ1-2; 9 bases match TRBD1. The CDR3 is 14 residues long. Per germline, CDR1 MNHEY and CDR2 SVGAGI. The J segment lost 7 bases and the V segment lost 1 base, leaving 4 bases of the junction unmatched. This chain's CDR3 is CASSYLTGGGGYTF. CDR3 nucleotide sequence: TGTGCCAGCAGTTACTTGACAGGGGGTGGTGGCTACACCTTC.

The count of this clone is one. This chain connects TRBV28 to TRBJ1-1; D might be TRBD1 (6 bases). CDR3 length: 18 residues. CDR1 is MDHEN and CDR2 is SYDVKM in the germline V gene. The germline V and J ends were trimmed by 6 bases and 1 base, with 24 bases remaining between them. CDR3: CASSQIYGQGRGNTEAFF. DNA of the CDR3: TGTGCCAGCAGCCAGATATATGGGCAGGGGAGGGGGAACACTGAAGCTTTCTTT.

V usage is TRBV29-1 and J usage is TRBJ1-2; D gene uncertain. Germline V gene data show CDR1 as SQVTM and CDR2 as ANQGSEA. There are 13 residues in the CDR3. V was shortened by 7 bases and J by 4 bases, with 16 bases between the two germline ends. The CDR3 loop reads CSAGSSVAYGYTF. The CDR3, as DNA: TGCAGCGCCGGGTCCTCCGTGGCCTATGGCTACACCTTC.

J is TRBJ2-1 and V is TRBV6-5; 7 bases fit TRBD2. Germline assignment: CDR1 MNHEY and CDR2 SVGAGI. V lost 6 bases to trimming and J lost 15 bases; unmatched junction nucleotides: 11. This CDR3 spans 12 amino acids. The CDR3 loop reads CASSTGGGFGFF. The CDR3 DNA is TGTGCCAGCAGCACCGGGGGAGGGTTCGGGTTCTTC.

The V and J genes are TRBV28 and TRBJ1-4, with D possibly being TRBD1 (5 bases). The ends were cut back, 4 bases at V and 7 bases at J, with 16 bases in the middle. The CDR3 runs to 15 residues. Per the germline V gene, CDR1 is MDHEN and CDR2 is SYDVKM. In nucleotides, the CDR3 is TGTGCCAGCAGTTACAGGTTAAGGAGGGTTGAAAAACTGTTTTTT. Translated: CASSYRLRRVEKLFF.

J is TRBJ1-1 and V is TRBV19, with 8 bases aligning to TRBD1. Trimming took 5 bases from V and 4 from J; bases not matched to a gene: 6. CDR3 size: 14 residues. Germline CDR1 and CDR2: LNHDA and SQIVND (reference sequence). The CDR3 sequence: CASSLDREITEAFF. CDR3 DNA: TGTGCCAGTAGTTTGGACAGGGAGATCACTGAAGCTTTCTTT.

Comments on this clone: At one end, the junction sequence differs from germline, possibly due to a read error. This chain joins TRBV7-7 and TRBJ2-1; D perhaps matches TRBD2 (6 bases). The CDR3 is 17 amino acids. Germline V gives CDR1 SSHAT, CDR2 FNYEAQ (reference sequence). The CDR3 reads CASSQDYLTSSYNEQFF. CDR3 DNA sequence: TGTGCTAGCAGCCAGGACTATTTGACGAGCTCCTACAATGAGCAGTTCTTC. The full variable domain, completed using reference TRBV7-7 and TRBJ2-1, is GAGVSQSPRYKVTKRGQDVTLRCDPISSHATLYWYQQALGQGPEFLTYFNYEAQPDKSGLPSDRFSAERPEGSISTLTIQRTEQRDSAMYRCASSQDYLTSSYNEQFFGPGTRLTVL.

The chain carries TRBV7-2 and TRBJ2-7; TRBD2 matches at 7 bases. The CDR3 covers 15 residues. Germline lookup yields CDR1 SGHTA and CDR2 FQGNSA. The trim removed 1 base at V and 5 bases at J, leaving 8 bases unmatched. The CDR3 nucleotides are TGTGCCAGCAGCTTAGAGGCTGCGGGGGTGCACGAGCAGTACTTC. This gives the protein CASSLEAAGVHEQYF.

The chain is built from TRBV12-3 or TRBV12-4 and TRBJ2-7, with 7 positions matching TRBD2. The J segment lost 0 bases and the V segment lost 7 bases, leaving 3 bases of the junction unmatched. CDR3 length equals 13 residues. The CDR3: CASNSGASYEQYF. Here the CDR3 DNA reads TGTGCCAGCAACAGCGGGGCCTCCTACGAGCAGTACTTC.

The chain combines TRBV7-2 with TRBJ1-1; 7 bases are shared with TRBD1. With 3 bases clipped from V and 6 bases from J, the junction kept 4 bases outside the gene matches. Germline lookup yields CDR1 SGHTA and CDR2 FQGNSA. This CDR3 contains 13 residues. This CDR3 reads CASSFQGVAEAFF. The DNA of the CDR3 is TGTGCCAGCAGCTTTCAGGGGGTGGCTGAAGCTTTCTTT.

V is TRBV9 and J is TRBJ1-1; possible D gene TRBD1, 5 bases. Per germline, CDR1 SGDLS and CDR2 YYNGEE. Trimming removed 0 bases at V and 3 bases at J, with 12 bases between. The CDR3 spans 15 residues. This CDR3 reads CASSVVVGGDTEAFF. In nucleotides, the CDR3 is TGTGCCAGCAGCGTAGTAGTGGGGGGGGACACTGAAGCTTTCTTT.

V usage is TRBV29-1 and J usage is TRBJ1-2, with no clear D. The germline gives CDR1 SQVTM, CDR2 ANQGSEA. The length of the CDR3 is 15 residues. Trimming removed 6 bases from V and 0 bases from J, with 17 bases in between. As DNA, the CDR3 is TGCAGCGTCTTAACTTCTCCCTATGCTAACTATGGCTACACCTTC. This translates into CSVLTSPYANYGYTF.